The sequence of this TCR beta chain was determined in a study of blood T cell repertoires in COVID-19. Study details: Spain, Italy and the United States supplied samples that represented acute and convalescent COVID-19. The cDNA or gDNA used as material had been derived from T cells, B-cell-depleted T cells, or PBMCs.

Germline CDR1 is LGHDT and CDR2 is YNNKEL (reference sequence). Between the trimmed V and J ends, which lost 3 bases and 2 bases, there was a span of 4 bases. The CDR3 length is 13 residues. Generated by immunoSEQ multiplex PCR, the TCRdb table keeps only in-frame clones and is missing some. This table has a few hundred thousand clones, around 84% appearing once. The TCR sequence derives from a woman under 30 with acute or convalescent COVID-19. The sequencing input was peripheral blood. The rearrangement links TRBV3-1 (or the pseudogene TRBV3-2) to TRBJ2-2, with D unresolved. The CDR3 sequence: CASSHVNTGELFF. CDR3 bases: TGTGCCAGCAGCCACGTTAACACCGGGGAGCTGTTTTTT.